This T cell receptor (beta chain) is from a study of blood T cell repertoires in COVID-19. The protocol was immunoSEQ multiplex PCR, while the TCRdb copy is restricted to in-frame clones and leaves out a portion. The sample contains about 380,000 clones, roughly 91% of which appear only once. With 5 bases clipped from V and 0 bases from J, the junction kept 4 bases outside the gene matches. The CDR3 length is 15 residues. Germline V gene lookup returns CDR1 MNHEY and CDR2 SMNVEV (reference sequence). The V and J genes are TRBV27 and TRBJ1-5, with 7 bases aligning to TRBD1. Sequencing was performed on PBMCs or T cells enriched from blood (not recorded which). This TCR was sampled from a woman under 30 who had recovered from COVID-19. The CDR3 bases are TGTGCCAGCAGTCTTGCAGGGGGTAGCAATCAGCCCCAGCATTTT. This translates into CASSLAGGSNQPQHF.